Described below is a single TCR beta chain sequence and its context. Its specificity is unknown. Measured with immunoSEQ multiplex PCR; TCRdb has only the in-frame clones, and not every one. This table has several thousand clones, approximately 80% appearing once. The source of the sample is a study of T cell repertoires in ileal Crohn's disease. Across the whole study: Approximately 35% were active smokers at surgery; median disease duration was around 8 years. Thiopurines (about 10) or anti-TNF agents (about 19) were given postoperatively to about half. Overall study results and limits: High-frequency clones were more common in sorted CD8 than CD4 cells.

The CDR3 is made up of 16 amino acids. The V segment lost 3 bases and the J segment 4 bases; nucleotides outside the gene matches: 2. Germline CDR1 reads KGHSH; CDR2 reads LQKENI. This clonotype was sampled from an adult with Crohn's disease. Sample: ileal tissue. The rearrangement links TRBV18 to TRBJ2-2; 13 bases agree with TRBD2. The CDR3 nucleotides read TGTGCCAGCTCACCTCGGACTAGCGGGAGCACCGGGGAGCTGTTTTTT. It specifies CASSPRTSGSTGELFF.